The present T cell receptor (beta chain) was sequenced within a study of spatial heterogeneity in lung cancer. Time point denoted: sample taken at primary tumor resection. Sequencing was performed on whole RNA extracted from tumor and nontumor lung tissue, or from frozen PBMC, and the material was left unsorted. Around 68 TRACERx patients with early, untreated non-small cell lung cancer donated samples. TCRdb reprocessed the 5' RACE reads via MiXCR and lists one record per CDR3 protein. Of 35,000 to 55,000 distinct CDR3 sequences in the sample, 6% to 7.5% were seen once. The V gene's germline CDR1 is MNHNS and CDR2 SASEGT. This CDR3 has 19 residues. V dropped 7 bases and J dropped 2; count of bases not matched to a gene: 17.

The chain uses TRBV6-1 and TRBJ2-5, with 12 bases fitting TRBD2. The clonotype was recovered from a female donor with early-stage non-small cell lung cancer. This sample comprised PBMCs, obtained at surgery. CDR3 loop: CASKQGRLAGAGPQETQYF. CDR3 nucleotide sequence: TGTGCCAGCAAGCAGGGGAGACTAGCGGGGGCAGGCCCGCAAGAGACCCAGTACTTC.